What follows describes a single T cell receptor (beta chain). Germline V gene data show CDR1 as LNHDA and CDR2 as SQIVND (reference sequence). The CDR3 runs 13 residues. The ends were cut back, 3 bases at V and 5 bases at J, with 10 bases in the middle. These data belong to a study of cytomegalovirus exposure and HLA in healthy donors. The PCR used 60 Vbeta and 13 Jbeta primers. The data were produced by immunoSEQ multiplex PCR, yet TCRdb's version contains in-frame clones alone and is incomplete. The repertoire holds about 130,000 clones, with 17% as singletons. The genes are TRBV19 and TRBJ2-5; D is perhaps TRBD1 (5 bases). Sequences were obtained from PBMCs. The sequence was collected from a female donor in good health and CMV-seropositive. The CDR3 region is CASSMQGGETQYF. The CDR3, as DNA: TGTGCCAGTAGTATGCAGGGCGGCGAGACCCAGTACTTC.